Listed below are T cell receptor beta chains from one sample, sequenced in a study of blood T cell repertoires in COVID-19. Sequenced by immunoSEQ multiplex PCR; TCRdb stores in-frame clones only, minus some. The table lists fewer than 300,000 clones, 75% to 95% of them singletons. What was sequenced was PBMCs or T cells enriched from blood (not recorded which). Receptor source: a woman aged 25 to 39 who had recovered from COVID-19. The CDR3 runs from the conserved cysteine through the conserved F or W. D genes are given only for firm matches. Some rows mark clone size as missing; the rest say once, few, many or name a class of expanded clone.

d_gene | abundance | j_gene | v_gene | CDR3nt | CDR3aa
NA | NA | TRBJ2-3 | TRBV7-8 | TGTGCCAGCAGCTTAGTGAGTCTAGCGTCCTACCGAGGCGTATCAGATACGCAGTATTTT | CASSLVSLASYRGVSDTQYF
TRBD1 | NA | TRBJ2-2 | TRBV19 | TGTGCCAGTAGTATCTTAGACAGGGGGACCGGGGAGCTGTTTTTT | CASSILDRGTGELFF
TRBD2 | NA | TRBJ2-5 | TRBV28 | TGTGCCAGCAGTTTCCGACCGGGAGGTAGCTTTGAGACCCAGTACTTC | CASSFRPGGSFETQYF
NA | NA | TRBJ1-1 | TRBV19 | TGTGCCAGTAGTATGCGGCAGGGGAACACTGAAGCTTTCTTT | CASSMRQGNTEAFF
TRBD1 | NA | TRBJ2-3 | TRBV5-8 | TGTGCCAGCAGCCACAGACAGGGAACAGATACGCAGTATTTT | CASSHRQGTDTQYF
TRBD1 | few | TRBJ2-2 | TRBV13 | TGTGCCAGCAGCTTACCCGGGACAGGGAGGTACACCGGGGAGCTGTTTTTT | CASSLPGTGRYTGELFF
NA | NA | TRBJ2-2 | TRBV7-9 | TGTGCCAGCAGCTTCAGGTTCAGGGAGGCCACCGGGGAGCTGTTTTTT | CASSFRFREATGELFF
NA | NA | TRBJ1-4 | TRBV15 | TGTGCCACCAGCAGCTGGGCTGGTACTAATGAAAAACTGTTTTTT | CATSSWAGTNEKLFF
NA | NA | TRBJ1-2 | TRBV7-2 | TGTGCCAGCAGTAACACCCCAGGGTCTAGAAACTATGGCTACACCTTC | CASSNTPGSRNYGYTF
NA | NA | TRBJ2-7 | TRBV30 | TGTGCCTGGAGCCCCTCAGTAGCGGCCTTTTCCTACGAGCAGTACTTC | CAWSPSVAAFSYEQYF
TRBD2 | NA | TRBJ2-1 | TRBV15 | TGTGCCACCAGCAGAGTTCCTAGCGGGAGGCAGAGCTCCTACAATGAGCAGTTCTTC | CATSRVPSGRQSSYNEQFF
NA | NA | TRBJ1-5 | TRBV28 | TGTGCCAGCAGTTTAGGGGAGAGAGTTTATAGCAATCAGCCCCAGCATTTT | CASSLGERVYSNQPQHF
TRBD2 | once | TRBJ2-7 | TRBV6-5 | TGTGCCAGCAGTCCAGAGACTAGCGGGACCTACGAGCAGTACTTC | CASSPETSGTYEQYF
NA | NA | TRBJ1-5 | TRBV5-1 | TGCGCCAGCAGCTTGGTTGGCGGATCGTATCAGCCCCAGCATTTT | CASSLVGGSYQPQHF
NA | NA | TRBJ2-7 | TRBV7-2 | TGTGCCAGCAGCACGCGCCCCGGAGACGAGCAGTACTTC | CASSTRPGDEQYF
NA | NA | TRBJ1-1 | TRBV6-6 | TGTGCCAGCAGTTACACTGGTACAGCCACTGAAGCTTTCTTT | CASSYTGTATEAFF
NA | NA | TRBJ1-2 | TRBV5-6 | TGTGCCAGCATGAGTGTAAAGCTTGCTAACTATGGCTACACCTTC | CASMSVKLANYGYTF
NA | once | TRBJ1-1 | TRBV15 | TGTGCCACCAGCAGAGATCAGGGGAACACTGAAGCTTTCTTT | CATSRDQGNTEAFF
TRBD2 | NA | TRBJ2-3 | TRBV4-1 | TGCGCCAGCAGCCAAGGGATTGCGGGAGGAGGGACAGATACGCAGTATTTT | CASSQGIAGGGTDTQYF
NA | NA | TRBJ1-5 | TRBV18 | TGTGCCAGCTCGCGGACAGAAAATAGCAATCAGCCCCAGCATTTT | CASSRTENSNQPQHF
TRBD1 | NA | TRBJ2-7 | TRBV5-4 | TGTGCCAGCAGCTGGGACAGATTCCACGAGCAGTACTTC | CASSWDRFHEQYF
TRBD2 | NA | TRBJ2-1 | TRBV6-4 | TGTGCCAGCAGTGAATTGGCTAGCGGGGGTAGCAATGAGCAGTTCTTC | CASSELASGGSNEQFF
TRBD2 | NA | TRBJ2-3 | TRBV6-5 | TGTGGGACTAGCGGGAGGGCCGCAGATACGCAGTATTTT | CGTSGRAADTQYF
NA | NA | TRBJ2-2 | TRBV2 | TGTGCCAGCAGTCTGACTCTTAACACCGGGGAGCTGTTTTTT | CASSLTLNTGELFF
TRBD2 | once | TRBJ2-7 | TRBV5-1 | TGCGCCAGCAGCTTGGCTCAAGCGGGAGTGATCTACGAGCAGTACTTC | CASSLAQAGVIYEQYF
NA | NA | TRBJ1-3 | TRBV2 | TGTGCCAGCAGTGTAGACTCGGGAAACACCATATATTTT | CASSVDSGNTIYF
NA | NA | TRBJ1-6 | TRBV2 | TGTGCCAGCAAGCCGGGAGATAATTCACCCCTCCACTTT | CASKPGDNSPLHF
TRBD1 | NA | TRBJ2-5 | TRBV11-3 | TGTGCCAGCAGCTTCAGAACAGGGGGATTAGAGACCCAGTACTTC | CASSFRTGGLETQYF
NA | NA | TRBJ2-1 | TRBV28 | TGTGCCAGCAGTTCCCCAGGGGGACTCTACAATGAGCAGTTCTTC | CASSSPGGLYNEQFF
NA | few | TRBJ2-7 | TRBV7-8 | TGTGCCAGCAGCTTAACAACTAGCGAGCAGTACTTC | CASSLTTSEQYF
NA | once | TRBJ1-5 | TRBV4-3 | TGCGCCAGCAGCCAAAGACTGAGTTCGCCCCAGCATTTT | CASSQRLSSPQHF
NA | NA | TRBJ2-1 | TRBV28 | TGTGCCAGCAGTTCATCCGGGACACGGTCCTACAATGAGCAGTTCTTC | CASSSSGTRSYNEQFF
NA | NA | TRBJ1-6 | TRBV9 | TGTGCCAGCAGCGCCAGGGTGGTTGATTCACCCCTCCACTTT | CASSARVVDSPLHF
NA | NA | TRBJ2-7 | TRBV11-2 | TGTGCCAGCAGCTTAGTTTCCGGCTCCTACGAGCAGTACTTC | CASSLVSGSYEQYF
TRBD2 | once | TRBJ2-3 | TRBV5-6 | TGTGCCAGCAGCTTGTTTACTAGCGGGAGCATTGCGCAGTATTTT | CASSLFTSGSIAQYF
TRBD2 | NA | TRBJ2-1 | TRBV30 | TGTGCCGGTCTTGCTAGCGGGATCGGTAATGAGCAGTTCTTC | CAGLASGIGNEQFF
NA | NA | TRBJ1-2 | TRBV4-3 | TGCGCCAGCAGCCAAGAGGCGGCTTTTAACTATGGCTACACCTTC | CASSQEAAFNYGYTF
NA | NA | TRBJ2-7 | TRBV20-1 | TGCAGTGCTAGTGGAGGGCCGATATCCTACGAGCAGTACTTC | CSASGGPISYEQYF
TRBD2 | NA | TRBJ2-2 | TRBV15 | TGTGCCACCAGCAGAGAACCCTTAGCGGGAGGTTTCCCCGGGGAGCTGTTTTTT | CATSREPLAGGFPGELFF
NA | once | TRBJ2-3 | TRBV7-2 | TGTGCCAGCAGCTTAGGAGGCTATACTAGCACAGATACGCAGTATTTT | CASSLGGYTSTDTQYF
TRBD1 | NA | TRBJ2-5 | TRBV28 | TGTGCCAGCAGGAACCCCGGGACAGGGGGTCGGGAGACCCAGTACTTC | CASRNPGTGGRETQYF
NA | NA | TRBJ1-1 | TRBV4-3 | TGCGCCAGCAGCCAAGTAGCAGGAGGGCCTGAAGCTTTCTTT | CASSQVAGGPEAFF
NA | NA | TRBJ1-6 | TRBV27 | TGTGCCAGCAGTTTTATGATTAGCTCCTATAATTCACCCCTCCACTTT | CASSFMISSYNSPLHF
NA | NA | TRBJ2-7 | TRBV11-2 | TGTGCCAGCAGCTTAGGACCGGACACATCCTACGAGCAGTACTTC | CASSLGPDTSYEQYF
TRBD1 | NA | TRBJ2-7 | TRBV19 | TGTGCCAGTAGTCTTAATCTAAGGACAGGGGTAGTCTACGAGCAGTACTTC | CASSLNLRTGVVYEQYF
NA | NA | TRBJ2-7 | TRBV28 | TGTGCCAGCAGTTTAATAGCTAACGAGCAGTACTTC | CASSLIANEQYF
TRBD1 | NA | TRBJ2-7 | TRBV5-6 | TGTGCCAGCAGCGATGTAGGACAGGGAATATACGAGCAGTACTTC | CASSDVGQGIYEQYF
TRBD2 | NA | TRBJ2-4 | TRBV4-1 | TGCGCCAGCAGCCAAGACAGCGGGAGGGCCAATGCCAAAAACATTCAGTACTTC | CASSQDSGRANAKNIQYF
NA | once | TRBJ2-5 | TRBV12-3/TRBV12-4 | TGTGCCAGCAGTTATCGACATACCCAGTACTTC | CASSYRHTQYF
NA | NA | TRBJ1-5 | TRBV6-5 | TGTGCCAGCAGGGGGCCAGGGGAAGGGGAGCCCCAGCATTTT | CASRGPGEGEPQHF
NA | NA | TRBJ2-2 | TRBV24-1 | TGTGCCACCAGTGATTTGGTTTCGGCAGCAGGCACCGGGGAGCTGTTTTTT | CATSDLVSAAGTGELFF
NA | once | TRBJ1-6 | TRBV27 | TGTGCCAGCAGCCGGGGGGAACTTTTACCCCTCCACTTT | CASSRGELLPLHF
NA | NA | TRBJ2-1 | TRBV28 | TGTGCCAGTCATGTGAGGGCCAATGAGCAGTTCTTC | CASHVRANEQFF
TRBD1 | NA | TRBJ1-1 | TRBV6-2/TRBV6-3 | TGTGCCAGCAGTAAGGGGGGACAGCTAAACACTGAAGCTTTCTTT | CASSKGGQLNTEAFF
TRBD2 | NA | TRBJ2-7 | TRBV5-1 | TGCGCCAGCAGCACGGGACTAGCGGGAGGGAGCTCCTACGAGCAGTACTTC | CASSTGLAGGSSYEQYF
TRBD1 | NA | TRBJ2-5 | TRBV24-1 | TGTGCCACCAGTGATAGGACAGGGGGAGATTTCTGGGAGACCCAGTACTTC | CATSDRTGGDFWETQYF
TRBD2 | NA | TRBJ2-1 | TRBV25-1 | TGTGCCAGCAGTGGTTGGACTAGCGGGAGTTATAATGAGCAGTTCTTC | CASSGWTSGSYNEQFF
NA | NA | TRBJ1-1 | TRBV5-1 | TGCGCCAGCAGCTTGGACACGGGAGGGAACACTGAAGCTTTCTTT | CASSLDTGGNTEAFF
NA | NA | TRBJ1-2 | TRBV7-9 | TGTGCCAGCAGCTTAGGGGGCAGATCCTTGAAGCCCTTCTATGGCTACACCTTC | CASSLGGRSLKPFYGYTF
NA | NA | TRBJ2-7 | TRBV23-1 | TGCGCCAGATATCCGGGACTGATCTACGAGCAGTACTTC | CARYPGLIYEQYF